This T cell receptor (beta chain) came from a study of blood T cell repertoires in COVID-19. Across the study: T cells, B-cell-depleted T cells, or PBMCs supplied cDNA or gDNA.

Some clones are missing from TCRdb's copy, which holds only in-frame ones; the method was immunoSEQ multiplex PCR. The profile shows some 90,000 clones, 86% of them singletons. The TCR originated in a human donor in a cohort sampled during active COVID-19. Input material: peripheral blood.

CDR3 protein: CASSSRNSGTTDTQYF. CDR3 nucleotide sequence: TGTGCCAGCAGCTCTCGGAATAGCGGAACCACAGATACGCAGTATTTT. The V and J genes are TRBV9 and TRBJ2-3; tentatively, D is TRBD2 (6 bases). Germline values: CDR1 SGDLS, CDR2 YYNGEE. V was clipped by 4 bases and J by 2 bases, with 17 bases between them. The CDR3 consists of 16 residues.